The clone carrying this TCR beta chain was recorded only once. Its antigen remains unidentified. This record belongs to a study of cytomegalovirus exposure and HLA in healthy donors. Whole-study findings and limits: Some TCR beta chains (more than 150 of them) were listed as cytomegalovirus-associated. Cytomegalovirus status, reportedly, was diagnosed with high specificity and sensitivity by the classifier.

Profiled with immunoSEQ multiplex PCR; TCRdb holds only in-frame clones, not every one. The sample contains about 130,000 clones, nearly 90% of which appear only once. V dropped 0 bases and J dropped 4 bases, with 19 bases sitting between them. Germline CDR1 reads SGHNT; CDR2 reads YYREEE (reference sequence). The CDR3 is 17 residues long. The V and J genes are TRBV5-4 and TRBJ1-2; D is unclear. The source of this sequence is a woman aged 18-30 years in good health and CMV-seronegative. Sequencing was done on a sample of PBMCs. In DNA form, the CDR3 reads TGTGCCAGCAGCTTGGGTCTATCGGCGGCCTCTCTCTATGGCTACACCTTC. It translates to CASSLGLSAASLYGYTF.